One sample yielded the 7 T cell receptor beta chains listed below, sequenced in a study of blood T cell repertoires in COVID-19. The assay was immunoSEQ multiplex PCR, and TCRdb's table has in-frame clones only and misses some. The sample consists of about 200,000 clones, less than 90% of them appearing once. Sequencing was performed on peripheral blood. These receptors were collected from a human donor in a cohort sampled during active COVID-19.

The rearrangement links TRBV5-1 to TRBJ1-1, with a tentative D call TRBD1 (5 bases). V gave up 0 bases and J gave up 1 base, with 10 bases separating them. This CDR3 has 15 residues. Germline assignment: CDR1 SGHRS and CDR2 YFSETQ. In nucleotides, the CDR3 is TGCGCCAGCAGCTTGGCCCAGGGAAGGAACACTGAAGCTTTCTTT. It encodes CASSLAQGRNTEAFF.

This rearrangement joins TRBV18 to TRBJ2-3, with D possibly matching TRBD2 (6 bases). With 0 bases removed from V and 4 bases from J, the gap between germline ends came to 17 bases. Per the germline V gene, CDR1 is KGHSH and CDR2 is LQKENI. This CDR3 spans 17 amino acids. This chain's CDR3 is CASSPPLRAGIADTQYF. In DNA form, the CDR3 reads TGTGCCAGCTCACCACCACTGCGTGCGGGAATTGCAGATACGCAGTATTTT.

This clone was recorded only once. CDR3 bases: TGTGCCAGCAGCCCTCCGGGACGGTGGGAGGGGGAAGCTTTCTTT. Translation: CASSPPGRWEGEAFF. The rearrangement links TRBV28 to TRBJ1-1; weak D call: TRBD1 (5 bases). The CDR3 has 15 residues. The germline CDR1 and CDR2 sequences are MDHEN and SYDVKM. V lost 6 bases and J 8 bases, leaving 22 bases between the germline ends.

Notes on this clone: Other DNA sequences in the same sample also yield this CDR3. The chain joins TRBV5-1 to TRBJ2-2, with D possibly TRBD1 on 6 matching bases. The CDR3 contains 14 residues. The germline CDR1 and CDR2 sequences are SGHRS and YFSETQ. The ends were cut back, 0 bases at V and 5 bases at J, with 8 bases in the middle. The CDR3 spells CASSLAGDTGELFF. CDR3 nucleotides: TGCGCCAGCAGCTTGGCAGGGGATACCGGGGAGCTGTTTTTT.

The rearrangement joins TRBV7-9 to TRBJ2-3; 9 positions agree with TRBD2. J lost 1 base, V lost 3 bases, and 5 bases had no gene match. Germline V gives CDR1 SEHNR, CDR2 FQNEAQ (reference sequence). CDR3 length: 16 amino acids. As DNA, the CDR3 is TGTGCCAGCAGCTTGGGACTAGCCGACCGCACAGATACGCAGTATTTT. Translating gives CASSLGLADRTDTQYF.

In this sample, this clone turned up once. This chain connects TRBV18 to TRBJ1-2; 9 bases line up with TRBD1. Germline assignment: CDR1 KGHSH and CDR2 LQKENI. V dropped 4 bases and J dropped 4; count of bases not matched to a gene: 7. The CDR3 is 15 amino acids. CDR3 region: CASSQGQGQSYGYTF. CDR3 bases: TGTGCCAGCTCACAGGGACAGGGCCAGTCCTATGGCTACACCTTC. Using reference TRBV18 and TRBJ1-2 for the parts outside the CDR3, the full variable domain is NAGVMQNPRHLVRRRGQEARLRCSPMKGHSHVYWYRQLPEEGLKFMVYLQKENIIDESGMPKERFSAEFPKEGPSILRIQQVVRGDSAAYFCASSQGQGQSYGYTFGSGTRLTVV.

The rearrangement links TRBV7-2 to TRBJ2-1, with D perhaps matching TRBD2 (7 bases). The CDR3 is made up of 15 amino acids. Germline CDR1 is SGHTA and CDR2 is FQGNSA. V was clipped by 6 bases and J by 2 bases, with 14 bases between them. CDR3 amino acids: CASRPGGPPYNEQFF. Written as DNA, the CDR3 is TGTGCCAGCAGACCGGGGGGCCCCCCCTACAATGAGCAGTTCTTC.